This section outlines one TCR beta chain sequence together with its context. This clonotype was observed a few times. Its specific antigen is unknown. No base quality information exists; no much larger clone differs at one position. The sample belongs to a study of response to subunit inactivated influenza vaccine (dated 2018 in TCRdb). Background for the entire study: Deep quantitative T cell receptor repertoire profiling was used in the study to track responses to a trivalent subunit inactivated influenza vaccine. Overall study outcomes, separate from this receptor: The authors proposed that each seasonal influenza vaccination may bring in only a limited number of new T cells.

V and J lose 7 bases and 3 bases, and a span of 15 bases separates them. The CDR3 contains 13 residues, cysteine and phenylalanine counted. Only the CDR3 portion is preserved as DNA: 39 bases, with reading frame beginning at the first base. In the germline V gene, CDR1 corresponds to SQVTM and CDR2 to ANQGSEA. Libraries were constructed by RT-PCR. Sequencing instrument: Illumina HiSeq 2500. The public reads were run again by TCRdb, first through fastp at Q25 and then through MiXCR, and only productive beta chains were kept. Rows with one shared CDR3 protein collapse into an entry with the most common genes and DNA. This sample has hundreds of thousands of distinct CDR3 sequences in its table, and around 10% of those were observed once. The ten top clones hold 9.5% to 11% of the sample. This same sample was also taken into another study, of T cells expressing NK-cell markers. In that second paper, the authors write: TCR beta cDNA libraries were made by 5'RACE template switching that added a universal primer site and unique molecular identifiers. Fewer than ten donors provided sorted CD3+CD56+NKG2C+, CD3+CD56+NKG2C- and CD3+CD56-NKG2C+ T-cell subsets, whose TCR beta-chain repertoires were profiled. Of the eight sequenced donors, seven were found to be HCMV-seropositive and one was found to be HCMV-seronegative. To restrict sorting to alphabetaTCR-expressing T cells, an anti-gammadeltaTCR antibody was added in several experiments. For six donors, the dominant CD3+CD56+NKG2C+ clonotypes were among the top 10 CD8+ clonotypes and accounted for about 1.0-7.5% of CD8+ T cells. Those dominant clonotypes were again the most abundant among CD3+CD56-NKG2C+ cells in four donors, at about 25-60.1%. Whether the expanded NKG2C-expressing T cell clones were specific for HCMV antigens was left unclear. The study sequenced eight donors, all healthy volunteers chosen at random: three men and five women. To determine HCMV serostatus, a commercial ELISA kit was used to detect HCMV-specific IgG in serum. Peripheral blood mononuclear cells were isolated from blood by Ficoll density gradient centrifugation. For about 6 donors, unsorted PBMC were also used to sequence bulk peripheral blood T-cell repertoires. Synthesis of cDNA was primed from the TCR beta constant segment and was followed by two consecutive PCR amplification steps. Libraries were sequenced as 2 x 150 bp reads on Illumina HiSeq 2000/2500, MiSeq or NextSeq. MIGEC was used to demultiplex reads and group the reads by UMI, and MiTCR was used to assemble and quantify clonotypes. To remove erroneous sequences, TCR cDNA sequences were retained only when supported by two or more reads. The tcR package was used for downstream repertoire analysis, and clonotypes were matched between fractions using CDR3 nucleotide sequence together with V segment. Antigen specificity was annotated against VDJdb with VDJmatch, allowing one amino acid substitution in CDR3.

This receptor was taken from a man aged 50 to 60 who received an inactivated influenza vaccine. Donor details come from another sample of the same person, matched by shared clones. This sequence uses TRBV29-1 and TRBJ1-1; a weak D assignment points to TRBD1 (5 bases agree). Sequences were derived from PBMCs from blood, sampled on the day of vaccination. The DNA reads TGCAGCGCCCGGAGACTGGGGGACACTGAAGCTTTCTTT. Translated, it reads CSARRLGDTEAFF.